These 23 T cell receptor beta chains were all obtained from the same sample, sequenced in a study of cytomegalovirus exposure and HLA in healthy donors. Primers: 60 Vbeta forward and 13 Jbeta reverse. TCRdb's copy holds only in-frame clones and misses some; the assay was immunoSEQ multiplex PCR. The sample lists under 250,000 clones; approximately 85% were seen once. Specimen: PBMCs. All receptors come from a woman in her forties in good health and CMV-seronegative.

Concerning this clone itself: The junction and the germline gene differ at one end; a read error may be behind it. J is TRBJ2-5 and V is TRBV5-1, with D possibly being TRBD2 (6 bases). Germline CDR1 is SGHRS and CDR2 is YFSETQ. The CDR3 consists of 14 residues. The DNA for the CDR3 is TGCGCCAGCAGATTGGGCGGGGCAGAAGAGACCCAGTACTTC. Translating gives CASRLGGAEETQYF.

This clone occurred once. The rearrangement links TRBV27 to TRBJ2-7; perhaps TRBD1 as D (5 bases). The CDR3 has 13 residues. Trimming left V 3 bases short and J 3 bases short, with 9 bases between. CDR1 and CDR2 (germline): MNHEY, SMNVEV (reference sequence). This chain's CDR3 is CASSFGHYYEQYF. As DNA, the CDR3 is TGTGCCAGCAGTTTCGGACACTACTACGAGCAGTACTTC.

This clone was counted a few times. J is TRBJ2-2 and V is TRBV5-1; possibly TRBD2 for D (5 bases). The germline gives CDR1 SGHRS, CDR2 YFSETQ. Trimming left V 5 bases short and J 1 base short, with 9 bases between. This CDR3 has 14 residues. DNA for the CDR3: TGCGCCAGCAGGCGGGCGGTGAACACCGGGGAGCTGTTTTTT. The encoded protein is CASRRAVNTGELFF.

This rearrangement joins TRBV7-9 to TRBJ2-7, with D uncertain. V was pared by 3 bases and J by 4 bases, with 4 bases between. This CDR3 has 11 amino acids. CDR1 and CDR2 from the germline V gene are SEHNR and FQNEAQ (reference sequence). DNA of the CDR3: TGTGCCAGCAGCTTCAAATACGAGCAGTACTTC. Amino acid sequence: CASSFKYEQYF.

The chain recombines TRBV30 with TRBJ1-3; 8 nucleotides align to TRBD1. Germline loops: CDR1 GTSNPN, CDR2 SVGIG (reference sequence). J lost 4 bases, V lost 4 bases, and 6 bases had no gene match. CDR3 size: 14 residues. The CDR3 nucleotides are TGTGCCTGGACCCGGACAGGGTTAGGAAACACCATATATTTT. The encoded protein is CAWTRTGLGNTIYF.

The CDR3 nucleotides are TGTGCCAGCTCGGACAGGGCTGAAAAACTGTTTTTT. Encoded protein: CASSDRAEKLFF. This chain uses TRBV25-1 with TRBJ1-4, with 8 nucleotides matching TRBD1. Germline-derived CDR1 and CDR2 are MGHDK and SYGVNS. CDR3 size: 12 residues. Unmatched junction bases numbered 3, after V lost 8 bases and J lost 7 bases.

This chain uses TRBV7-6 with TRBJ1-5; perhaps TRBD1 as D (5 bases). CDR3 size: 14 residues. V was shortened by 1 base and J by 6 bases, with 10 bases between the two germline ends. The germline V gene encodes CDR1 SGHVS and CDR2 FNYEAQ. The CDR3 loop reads CASSLGSGGQPQHF. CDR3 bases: TGTGCCAGCAGCTTAGGATCGGGGGGTCAGCCCCAGCATTTT.

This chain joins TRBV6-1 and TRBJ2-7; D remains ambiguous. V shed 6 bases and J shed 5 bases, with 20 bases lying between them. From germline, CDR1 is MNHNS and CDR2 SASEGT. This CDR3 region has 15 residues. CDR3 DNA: TGTGCCAGCAGAGACTTACCCCGAGGAACCCACGAGCAGTACTTC. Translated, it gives CASRDLPRGTHEQYF.

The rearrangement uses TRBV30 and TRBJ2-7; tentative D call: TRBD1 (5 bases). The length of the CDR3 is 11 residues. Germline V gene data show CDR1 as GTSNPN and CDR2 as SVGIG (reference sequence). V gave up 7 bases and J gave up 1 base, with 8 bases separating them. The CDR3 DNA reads TGTGCCTTGACAGCGTCCTACGAGCAGTACTTC. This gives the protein CALTASYEQYF.

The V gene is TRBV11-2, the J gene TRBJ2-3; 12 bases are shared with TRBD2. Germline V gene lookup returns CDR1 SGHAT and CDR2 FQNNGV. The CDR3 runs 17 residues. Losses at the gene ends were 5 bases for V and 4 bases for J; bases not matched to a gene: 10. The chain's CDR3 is CASSLTSGSFVADTQYF. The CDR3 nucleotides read TGTGCCAGCAGCCTGACTAGCGGGAGTTTCGTGGCAGATACGCAGTATTTT. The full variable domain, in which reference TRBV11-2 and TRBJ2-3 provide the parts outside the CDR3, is EAGVAQSPRYKIIEKRQSVAFWCNPISGHATLYWYQQILGQGPKLLIQFQNNGVVDDSQLPKDRFSAERLKGVDSTLKIQPAKLEDSAVYLCASSLTSGSFVADTQYFGPGTRLTVL.

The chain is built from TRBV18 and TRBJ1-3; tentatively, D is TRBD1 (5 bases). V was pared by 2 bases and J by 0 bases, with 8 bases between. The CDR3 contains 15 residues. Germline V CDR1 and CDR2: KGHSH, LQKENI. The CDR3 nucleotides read TGTGCCAGCTCACCATCAGACAGCTCTGGAAACACCATATATTTT. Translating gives CASSPSDSSGNTIYF.

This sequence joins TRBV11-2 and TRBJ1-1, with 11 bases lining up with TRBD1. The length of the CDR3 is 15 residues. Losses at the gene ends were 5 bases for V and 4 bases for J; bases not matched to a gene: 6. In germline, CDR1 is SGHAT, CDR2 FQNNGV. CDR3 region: CASSVTGTGGTEAFF. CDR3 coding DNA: TGTGCCAGCAGCGTAACCGGGACAGGGGGCACTGAAGCTTTCTTT.

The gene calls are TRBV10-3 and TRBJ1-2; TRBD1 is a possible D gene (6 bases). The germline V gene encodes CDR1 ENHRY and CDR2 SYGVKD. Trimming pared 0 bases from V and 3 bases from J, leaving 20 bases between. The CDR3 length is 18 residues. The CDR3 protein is CAISESLGGASPHYGYTF. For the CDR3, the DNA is TGTGCCATCAGTGAGTCTTTGGGGGGGGCGTCGCCCCACTATGGCTACACCTTC.

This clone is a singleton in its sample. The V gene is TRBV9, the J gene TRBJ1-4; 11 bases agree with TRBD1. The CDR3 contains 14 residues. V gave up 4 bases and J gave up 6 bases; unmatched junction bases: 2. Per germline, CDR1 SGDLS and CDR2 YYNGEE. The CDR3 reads CASSRTGGDEKLFF. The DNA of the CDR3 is TGTGCCAGCAGCCGGACAGGGGGCGATGAAAAACTGTTTTTT.

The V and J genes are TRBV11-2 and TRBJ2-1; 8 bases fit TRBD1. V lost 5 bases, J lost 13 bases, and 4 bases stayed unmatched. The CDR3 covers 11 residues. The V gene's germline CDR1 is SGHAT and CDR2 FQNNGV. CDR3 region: CASSIGTGQFF. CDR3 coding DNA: TGTGCCAGCAGCATCGGGACAGGACAGTTCTTC.

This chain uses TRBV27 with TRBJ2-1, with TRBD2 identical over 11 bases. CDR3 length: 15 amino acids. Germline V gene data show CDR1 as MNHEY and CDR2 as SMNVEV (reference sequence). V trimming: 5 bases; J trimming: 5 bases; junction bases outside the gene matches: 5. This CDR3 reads CASSPGTSGHNEQFF. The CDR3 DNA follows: TGTGCCAGCAGTCCAGGGACTAGCGGCCACAATGAGCAGTTCTTC.

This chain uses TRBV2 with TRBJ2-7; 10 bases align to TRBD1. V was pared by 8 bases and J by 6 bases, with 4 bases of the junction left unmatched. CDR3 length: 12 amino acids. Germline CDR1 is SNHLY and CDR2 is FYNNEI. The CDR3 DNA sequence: TGTGCCAGCGGGACAGGGGAGGGCGAGCAGTACTTC. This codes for CASGTGEGEQYF.

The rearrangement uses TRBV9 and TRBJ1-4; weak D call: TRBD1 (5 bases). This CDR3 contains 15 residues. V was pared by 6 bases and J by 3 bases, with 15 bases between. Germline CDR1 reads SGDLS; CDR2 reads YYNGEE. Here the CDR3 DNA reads TGTGCCAGCAATAACGGACAAGGGGCTAATGAAAAACTGTTTTTT. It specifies CASNNGQGANEKLFF.

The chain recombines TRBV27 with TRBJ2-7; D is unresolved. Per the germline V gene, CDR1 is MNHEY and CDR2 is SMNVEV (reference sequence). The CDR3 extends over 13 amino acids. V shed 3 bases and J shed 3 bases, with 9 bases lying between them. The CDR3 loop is CASSLGRHYEQYF. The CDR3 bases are TGTGCCAGCAGTTTGGGCAGACACTACGAGCAGTACTTC.

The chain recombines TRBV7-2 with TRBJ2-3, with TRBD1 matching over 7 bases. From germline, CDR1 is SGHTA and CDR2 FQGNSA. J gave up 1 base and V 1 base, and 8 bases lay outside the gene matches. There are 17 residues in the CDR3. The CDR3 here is CASSLVLAGQGTDTQYF. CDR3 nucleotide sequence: TGTGCCAGCAGCTTAGTTTTGGCCGGACAGGGCACAGATACGCAGTATTTT.

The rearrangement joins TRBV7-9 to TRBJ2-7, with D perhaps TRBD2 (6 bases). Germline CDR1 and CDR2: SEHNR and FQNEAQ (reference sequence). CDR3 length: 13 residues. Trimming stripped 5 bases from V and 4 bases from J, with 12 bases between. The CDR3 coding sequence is TGTGCCAGCAGCCGGCTGGGGGGTTACGAGCAGTACTTC. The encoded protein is CASSRLGGYEQYF. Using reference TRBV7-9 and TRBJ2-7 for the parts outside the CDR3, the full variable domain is DTGVSQNPRHKITKRGQNVTFRCDPISEHNRLYWYRQTLGQGPEFLTYFQNEAQLEKSRLLSDRFSAERPKGSFSTLEIQRTEQGDSAMYLCASSRLGGYEQYFGPGTRLTVT.

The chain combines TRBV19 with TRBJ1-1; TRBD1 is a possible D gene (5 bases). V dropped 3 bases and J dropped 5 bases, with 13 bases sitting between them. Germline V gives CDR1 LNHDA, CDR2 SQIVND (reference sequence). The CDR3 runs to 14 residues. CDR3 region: CASSISGKGTEAFF. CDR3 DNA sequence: TGTGCCAGTAGTATCTCAGGGAAGGGGACTGAAGCTTTCTTT.

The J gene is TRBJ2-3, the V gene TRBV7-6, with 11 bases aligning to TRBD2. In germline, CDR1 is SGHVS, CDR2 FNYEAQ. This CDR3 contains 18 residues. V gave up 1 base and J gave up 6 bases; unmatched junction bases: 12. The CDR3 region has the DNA TGTGCCAGCAGCTTAGAGCCTAGCGGGAGGTTTTCTGAGGATACGCAGTATTTT. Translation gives CASSLEPSGRFSEDTQYF.